These T cell receptor beta chains were read from a single sample in a study of T cell responses to AZD1222 COVID-19 vaccine. Sequencing used immunoSEQ multiplex PCR; TCRdb keeps in-frame clones, though not all of them. This sample yields 150,000 to 200,000 clones, of which roughly 89% are seen a single time; 1.5% to 2% belongs to the top ten. The sequencing used peripheral blood, collected on day 0 of AZD1222 vaccination. Receptor source: an adult in good health. Both conserved end residues are part of each CDR3. A D gene is named only where the DNA matches it firmly. Only part of the rows carry a size: once, few, many, or a class if the clone is expanded.

d_gene,j_gene,abundance,v_gene,CDR3nt,CDR3aa
NA,TRBJ2-7,NA,TRBV7-2,TGTGCCAGCAGCTTATCATGGGGGCAGTCCTCCTACGAGCAGTACTTC,CASSLSWGQSSYEQYF
NA,TRBJ1-2,NA,TRBV7-9,TGTGCCAGCAGCTTAGAGACATCTGTCTACACCTTC,CASSLETSVYTF
NA,TRBJ2-2,NA,TRBV19,TGTGCCAGTAGTACAGTTCGGGGCGGGGAGCTGTTTTTT,CASSTVRGGELFF
NA,TRBJ2-3,NA,TRBV30,TGTGCCTGGACGTTAGGCGGCCCAGATACGCAGTATTTT,CAWTLGGPDTQYF
NA,TRBJ1-2,NA,TRBV28,TGTGCCAGCAGTCGACTGTCCCCCCCGGGGGCGAGCGGCTACACCTTC,CASSRLSPPGASGYTF
NA,TRBJ2-5,NA,TRBV11-2,TGTGCCAGCAGCTTAGGAGAGACCCAGTACTTC,CASSLGETQYF
NA,TRBJ2-1,NA,TRBV15,TGTGCCACCAGCAGAGAGAAGCGCACCTCCTACAATGAGCAGTTCTTC,CATSREKRTSYNEQFF
NA,TRBJ2-5,NA,TRBV11-2,TGTGCCAGCAGCTTCTTCGGGAGAGGAGAGACCCAGTACTTC,CASSFFGRGETQYF
NA,TRBJ1-3,NA,TRBV12-3/TRBV12-4,TGTGCCAGCAGTCTTCCACCCGGAAACACCATATATTTT,CASSLPPGNTIYF
NA,TRBJ1-1,NA,TRBV5-6,TGTGCCAGCAGTTACAGGGTTAACACTGAAGCTTTCTTT,CASSYRVNTEAFF
NA,TRBJ1-4,NA,TRBV29-1,TGCAGCGTCTCAGAGGGGGAAAAACTGTTTTTT,CSVSEGEKLFF
TRBD1,TRBJ2-5,once,TRBV15,TGTGCCACCAGCAGAGATGGACAGGCCGCCGGGCAAGAGACCCAGTACTTC,CATSRDGQAAGQETQYF
TRBD2,TRBJ2-7,NA,TRBV7-2,TGTGCCAGCAGCTACATCGGGACTAGCGGGAGATTTGGGGGCGAGCAGTACTTC,CASSYIGTSGRFGGEQYF
TRBD2,TRBJ2-3,NA,TRBV5-1,TGCGCCAGCAGCTTCCCTAGCGGGGGGACAGATACGCAGTATTTT,CASSFPSGGTDTQYF
NA,TRBJ1-2,NA,TRBV7-2,TGTGCCAGCAGCTCCCCCTCCCCGGATGGCTACACCTTC,CASSSPSPDGYTF
NA,TRBJ1-1,NA,TRBV29-1,TGCAGCGTTGCCAGCACCTTCGCGGAAGCTTTCTTT,CSVASTFAEAFF
NA,TRBJ2-1,NA,TRBV3-1/TRBV3-2,TGTGCCAGCAGCCAACACGGAGGGCCGAATGAGCAGTTCTTC,CASSQHGGPNEQFF
TRBD2,TRBJ2-1,once,TRBV28,TGTGCCAGCGAATATGGACTAGCGGCAAAGGTGTACAATGAGCAGTTCTTC,CASEYGLAAKVYNEQFF
TRBD2,TRBJ2-1,NA,TRBV19,TGTGCCAGTAGTAGCCCCCCGCAGCGGGAGGACAATGAGCAGTTCTTC,CASSSPPQREDNEQFF
NA,TRBJ1-1,NA,TRBV2,TGTGCCAGCAGTCTATTGGAGGTGAACACTGAAGCTTTCTTT,CASSLLEVNTEAFF
NA,TRBJ1-5,NA,TRBV6-1,TGTGCCAGCAGTGACTTACCAGACAGCCGGTATCAGCCCCAGCATTTT,CASSDLPDSRYQPQHF
NA,TRBJ2-2,many,TRBV7-9,TGTGCCAGCAGGGGCACGCAGGGCACCGGGGAGCTGTTTTTT,CASRGTQGTGELFF
NA,TRBJ1-5,NA,TRBV7-2,TGTGCCAGCAGCTTTGGGGGCCTAGGGAATCAGCCCCAGCATTTT,CASSFGGLGNQPQHF
NA,TRBJ1-2,NA,TRBV25-1,TGTGCCAGCAGTGAAAAAGTCATTAGCGGCTACACCTTC,CASSEKVISGYTF
NA,TRBJ1-2,NA,TRBV11-2,TGTGCCAGCAGCCCCCAGACTAACTATGGCTACACCTTC,CASSPQTNYGYTF
TRBD1,TRBJ1-2,NA,TRBV6-1,TGTGCCAGCAGTGAAGGGACAGGGGCTAACTATGGCTACACCTTC,CASSEGTGANYGYTF
NA,TRBJ1-4,NA,TRBV9,TGTGCCAGCAGCGCGCGGGCGGCTAATGAAAAACTGTTTTTT,CASSARAANEKLFF
NA,TRBJ2-1,once,TRBV5-1,TGCGCCAGCAGCTTGGAGGAGGGCCGAAATGAGCAGTTCTTC,CASSLEEGRNEQFF
TRBD1,TRBJ2-2,once,TRBV4-2,TGTGCCAGCAGCCAGCTTTCGGGGACAGGGGGAGCCGGGGAGCTGTTTTTT,CASSQLSGTGGAGELFF
NA,TRBJ1-5,NA,TRBV5-6,TGTGCCAGCAGCACCGCATCAATGGGCAATCAGCCCCAGCATTTT,CASSTASMGNQPQHF
NA,TRBJ2-3,NA,TRBV7-9,TGTGCCAGCAGCCCCCAGGGGCAGACAGATACGCAGTATTTT,CASSPQGQTDTQYF
NA,TRBJ1-5,NA,TRBV19,TGTGCCAGTACCCCAAAAAATAGCAATCAGCCCCAGCATTTT,CASTPKNSNQPQHF
NA,TRBJ1-5,NA,TRBV15,TGTGCCACCAGCAGAGATGGGAACGGCAATCAGCCCCAGCATTTT,CATSRDGNGNQPQHF
NA,TRBJ1-4,NA,TRBV5-1,TGCGCCAGCAGCGTAAGCTCAACTAATGAAAAACTGTTTTTT,CASSVSSTNEKLFF
NA,TRBJ2-2,NA,TRBV7-3,TGTGCCAGCAGCTCGGACAGCTGGTCGACCGGGGAGCTGTTTTTT,CASSSDSWSTGELFF
TRBD2,TRBJ2-3,NA,TRBV7-9,TGTGCCAGCAGCATGGGACTAGCGGGAGTGGATACGCAGTATTTT,CASSMGLAGVDTQYF
TRBD2,TRBJ2-7,once,TRBV5-1,TGCGCCAGCAGCTATTTTTCCGCTAGCGGGAACTCCTACGAGCAGTACTTC,CASSYFSASGNSYEQYF
TRBD2,TRBJ2-1,once,TRBV7-3,TGTGCCAGCAGTACCCCCGGACTAGCGGGAAGACAGGTGGCCTACAATGAGCAGTTCTTC,CASSTPGLAGRQVAYNEQFF
NA,TRBJ1-1,NA,TRBV7-9,TGTGCCAGCCTCACCTGGGGTTACAACACTGAAGCTTTCTTT,CASLTWGYNTEAFF
NA,TRBJ2-1,NA,TRBV7-2,TGTGCCAGCAGCTTAGGAGGTACGAGCTCCTACAATGAGCAGTTCTTC,CASSLGGTSSYNEQFF
NA,TRBJ2-1,NA,TRBV7-8,TGTGCCAGCAGCCCCCCACCCCTCGGGGAGCAGTTCTTC,CASSPPPLGEQFF
NA,TRBJ1-2,NA,TRBV21-1,TGTGCCAGCAGGCTTTGGGACAGGGGACCCCCAAACTATGGCTACACCTTC,CASRLWDRGPPNYGYTF
NA,TRBJ1-5,once,TRBV3-1/TRBV3-2,TGTGCCAGCAGTCTCGGACTACAGCCGAATCAGCCCCAGCATTTT,CASSLGLQPNQPQHF
TRBD2,TRBJ2-3,NA,TRBV14,TGTGCCAGCAGCTCGAGACTAGCGGCCCGCAGGGAAGATACGCAGTATTTT,CASSSRLAARREDTQYF
NA,TRBJ2-1,NA,TRBV9,TGTGCCAGCAGCGGAGGAGGGGCGGGCTACAATGAGCAGTTCTTC,CASSGGGAGYNEQFF
NA,TRBJ2-4,once,TRBV19,TGTGCCAGTAGTCCTGGGACAAGCGGTGCCAAAAACATTCAGTACTTC,CASSPGTSGAKNIQYF
NA,TRBJ1-6,NA,TRBV7-8,TGTGCCAGCAGCGGGGCCAGGGATTCACCCCTCCACTTT,CASSGARDSPLHF